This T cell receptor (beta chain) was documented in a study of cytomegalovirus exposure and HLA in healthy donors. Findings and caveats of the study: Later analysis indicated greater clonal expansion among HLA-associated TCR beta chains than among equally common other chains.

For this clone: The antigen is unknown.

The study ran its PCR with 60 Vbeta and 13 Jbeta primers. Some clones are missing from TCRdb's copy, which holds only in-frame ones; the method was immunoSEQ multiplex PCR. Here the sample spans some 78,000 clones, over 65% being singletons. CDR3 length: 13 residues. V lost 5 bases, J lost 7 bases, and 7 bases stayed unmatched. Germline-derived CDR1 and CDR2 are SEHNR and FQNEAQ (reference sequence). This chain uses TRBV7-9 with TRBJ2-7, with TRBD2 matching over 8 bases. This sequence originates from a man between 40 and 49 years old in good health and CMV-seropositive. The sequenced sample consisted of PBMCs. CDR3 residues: CASSPAGAGEQYF. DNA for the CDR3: TGTGCCAGCAGCCCAGCGGGAGCGGGGGAGCAGTACTTC.